This T cell receptor beta chain was documented in a study of cytomegalovirus exposure and HLA in healthy donors. Study findings and constraints: Overall, some 160 TCR beta chains were annotated as cytomegalovirus-associated.

The PCR ran on 60 Vbeta and 13 Jbeta primers. Produced via immunoSEQ multiplex PCR; TCRdb's table is partial and in-frame only. The repertoire has 140,000 or so clones, roughly 79% of them found once; the top ten carry around 8.8%. As for this clone: Its specificity is unknown.

CDR1 MDHEN and CDR2 SYDVKM come from the germline V gene. CDR3 length equals 15 residues. V dropped 1 base and J dropped 8 bases, with 17 bases sitting between them. This sequence was found in an older woman in good health and CMV-seropositive. The sample was PBMCs. The chain joins TRBV28 to TRBJ1-2; the D gene is possibly TRBD1 (5 bases). CDR3 DNA sequence: TGTGCCAGCAGTTTATCTGGGCCCGAGGGACTGGGCTACACCTTC. Translation gives CASSLSGPEGLGYTF.